Listed here are 9 T cell receptor beta chains from one sample, sequenced in a study of blood T cell repertoires in COVID-19. Assay: immunoSEQ multiplex PCR; the TCRdb copy retains only in-frame clones and omits some. The sample has 70,000 to 90,000 clones, over 65% seen once. Specimen: peripheral blood. These receptors originate from a human donor in a cohort sampled during active COVID-19.

The chain employs TRBV2 and TRBJ2-7, with 8 bases lining up with TRBD2. The CDR3 loop spans 14 amino acids. The germline CDR1 and CDR2 sequences are SNHLY and FYNNEI. Unmatched junction bases numbered 9, after V lost 6 bases and J lost 5 bases. The CDR3 sequence: CASRPQPGGDEQYF. CDR3 sequence (DNA): TGTGCCAGCAGACCCCAACCCGGGGGGGACGAGCAGTACTTC.

The chain employs TRBV2 and TRBJ1-5; a weak D match, TRBD1 (5 bases). V lost 7 bases, J lost 6 bases, and 19 bases lay in between. Germline CDR1 reads SNHLY; CDR2 reads FYNNEI. The CDR3 has 15 amino acids. The CDR3 DNA reads as TGTGCCAGCATGCGGAGGGGCAGGGTAGGTCAGCCCCAGCATTTT. Its translation is CASMRRGRVGQPQHF.

This clone turned up a few times. The V gene is TRBV5-5, the J gene TRBJ1-2, with 9 bases matching TRBD1. CDR1 is SGHKS, CDR2 YYEKEE, per germline (reference sequence). The CDR3 spans 12 residues. V dropped 4 bases and J dropped 8; count of bases not matched to a gene: 3. CDR3 coding DNA: TGTGCCAGCAGCCCGGACAGGGGAGGCTACACCTTC. It encodes CASSPDRGGYTF.

This chain uses TRBV18 with TRBJ2-5; the D gene is possibly TRBD2 (7 bases). Germline V CDR1 and CDR2: KGHSH, LQKENI. The CDR3 spans 14 residues. V lost 2 bases to trimming and J lost 5 bases, with 12 bases between them. Here the CDR3 DNA reads TGTGCCAGCTCACCATTGGGAGGGGGTGAGACCCAGTACTTC. It encodes CASSPLGGGETQYF. The full variable domain, in which reference TRBV18 and TRBJ2-5 provide the parts outside the CDR3, is NAGVMQNPRHLVRRRGQEARLRCSPMKGHSHVYWYRQLPEEGLKFMVYLQKENIIDESGMPKERFSAEFPKEGPSILRIQQVVRGDSAAYFCASSPLGGGETQYFGPGTRLLVL.

This CDR3 reads CSVARTSGGSDTQYF. CDR3 nucleotides: TGCAGCGTTGCCCGGACTAGCGGGGGCTCAGATACGCAGTATTTT. V and J are TRBV29-1 and TRBJ2-3; TRBD2 matches 13 bases. The junction had 5 bases not matched to a gene; V was cut back by 4 bases and J by 4 bases. Germline CDR1 is SQVTM and CDR2 is ANQGSEA. This CDR3 spans 15 amino acids.

The rearrangement uses TRBV6-4 and TRBJ1-4; 9 nucleotides match TRBD1. Trimming removed 5 bases from V and 11 bases from J; junction bases left unmatched: 6. This CDR3 has 13 residues. Germline CDR1 MRHNA, CDR2 SNTAGT. The CDR3 loop is CASSPGTGSKLFF. For the CDR3, the DNA is TGTGCCAGCAGTCCCGGGACAGGGAGCAAACTGTTTTTT.

The genes are TRBV5-1 and TRBJ2-2, with TRBD2 as a possible D gene (5 bases). There are 15 residues in the CDR3. Trimming cost V 3 bases and J 1 base, with 10 bases left between them. Per germline, CDR1 SGHRS and CDR2 YFSETQ. CDR3 in amino acids: CASSSSGGNTGELFF. The CDR3 DNA sequence: TGCGCCAGCAGCTCATCAGGAGGGAACACCGGGGAGCTGTTTTTT.

The chain uses TRBV2 and TRBJ2-7, with 7 bases fitting TRBD1. The CDR3 totals 13 residues. The ends lost 5 bases at V and 2 bases at J; junction bases unmatched: 3. Germline CDR1 and CDR2: SNHLY and FYNNEI. The CDR3 region has the DNA TGTGCCAGCAGTCCGGACAGGACCTACGAGCAGTACTTC. This translates into CASSPDRTYEQYF.

The chain links TRBV7-9 to TRBJ2-1; D gene ambiguous. CDR3 length: 13 residues. The germline gives CDR1 SEHNR, CDR2 FQNEAQ (reference sequence). V lost 1 base and J lost 7, with 8 bases in between. CDR3 amino acids: CASSLVPTNEQFF. For the CDR3, the DNA is TGTGCCAGCAGCTTAGTCCCTACGAATGAGCAGTTCTTC.